This is a list of T cell receptor beta chains from one sample in a study of T cells in Graves' hyperthyroidism and ophthalmopathy. TCRdb reprocessed the multiplex PCR reads with MiXCR, giving one entry per CDR3 protein. The sample carries approximately 520,000 distinct CDR3 sequences, less than 25% recorded once. Sequences were obtained from blood. The receptors were sampled from a man aged 18 to 29 with Graves' hyperthyroidism. Each CDR3 is given with its conserved first and last residue. D genes are given only for firm matches. Clone size is not always given. Where it is, it says once, few, many or a class for expanded clones.

D	size	V	CDR3
NA	many	TRBV6-2/TRBV6-3	CASSYSAWDTEAFF
NA	NA	TRBV6-1	CASNAPFGGMNTEAFF
NA	many	TRBV2	CASSGGAIRETQYF
NA	many	TRBV29-1	CSVDQGLYGYTF
NA	few	TRBV5-4	CASSSLGSRTDTQYF
NA	NA	TRBV11-3	CASSLDWAGENGETQYF
TRBD1	NA	TRBV12-3/TRBV12-4	CASSLSPPGTGGYEETQYF
NA	NA	TRBV5-1	CASSLEQATTAFF
NA	many	TRBV28	CASSTSTPMNTEAFF
NA	NA	TRBV18	CASSPPGGIWTEAFF
NA	NA	TRBV11-2	CASSLEEGQIIPYKQYF
TRBD1	many	TRBV28	CASSDRDYGYTF
NA	many	TRBV28	CASSSDDRNTEAFF
TRBD1	NA	TRBV6-5	CASSSWTGETQYF
NA	many	TRBV7-8	CASSHRGATGANVLTF
NA	many	TRBV19	CASSPSGRGETQYF
TRBD2	NA	TRBV12-3/TRBV12-4	CASSKVGLAGETQYF
NA	few	TRBV5-4	CASSSHPDRDTGEAFF
NA	many	TRBV6-5	CASSYPRMGEGQPQHF
TRBD1	many	TRBV12-3/TRBV12-4	CASSFRDRREYGYTF
TRBD1	many	TRBV15	CATSRGRGLLETQYF
NA	NA	TRBV20-1	CSARTDYNSPLHF
TRBD1	NA	TRBV12-3/TRBV12-4	CASSLKRTGRENTEAFF
NA	few	TRBV12-3/TRBV12-4	CASSLNRAPGTQYF
NA	NA	TRBV13	CASSPGGTSETQYF
NA	many	TRBV9	CASSSSGGGTEAFF
NA	many	TRBV12-5	CASRHLGKDYGYTF
NA	NA	TRBV29-1	CSAEGDLNTEAFF
NA	many	TRBV6-5	CASSYSEEGGNEQYF
TRBD2	NA	TRBV12-3/TRBV12-4	CASSTGLAGVANEQFF
TRBD1	NA	TRBV3-1	CASSQVGGTDNSPLHF
NA	many	TRBV4-1	CASSQVGAAQVTQYF
NA	many	TRBV28	CASSPQTRPKEQYF
NA	many	TRBV11-2	CASSLNRVYEQYF
NA	few	TRBV6-1	CASSAQGGAAGELFF
TRBD2	many	TRBV11-3	CASSPPGRGGEGEQYF
TRBD1	NA	TRBV20-1	CSANRGSGANVLTF
NA	many	TRBV6-1	CASSEAVQAGEQYF
NA	NA	TRBV27	CASKIGGANTEAFF
TRBD1	NA	TRBV12-3/TRBV12-4	CASSFRTGGFHYGYTF
NA	many	TRBV20-1	CSALWGPSEQYF
TRBD1	NA	TRBV6-5	CASSSGTGGLTQYF
NA	many	TRBV6-1	CASGETGNTEAFF
NA	many	TRBV4-1	CASSQEKGETYEQYF
NA	NA	TRBV6-1	CASSAKTGSSGNTIYF
NA	many	TRBV12-3/TRBV12-4	CASTAWRDYGYTF
NA	many	TRBV28	CASSFGGELFF
NA	many	TRBV2	CAGRAQLNTEAFF
TRBD1	many	TRBV6-2/TRBV6-3	CASSYGDRGRDYTF
NA	NA	TRBV27	CASSLGRAGGYTF
NA	many	TRBV7-8	CASSWRSSGANVLTF
NA	many	TRBV7-8	CASSLRIGTGTEAFF
NA	many	TRBV12-3/TRBV12-4	CASSFSGQNTEAFF
TRBD1	few	TRBV7-9	CASRTGGGQPQHF
TRBD1	NA	TRBV12-3/TRBV12-4	CASSLSGQGTTEAFF
NA	many	TRBV20-1	CSARLTGARDQPQHF
NA	many	TRBV24-1	CATSAGGGPSYEQYF